A selection of T cell receptor beta chains follows, all from one sample in a study of T cells after yellow fever vaccination. TCRdb used MiXCR to reprocess the 5' RACE reads, holding one entry per CDR3 protein. The sample lists 400,000 or so distinct CDR3 sequences; around 10% were seen once. The starting material was PBMCs, obtained on the day of the first yellow fever vaccination. All receptors come from a man aged 18 to 29 who received the YFV17D yellow fever vaccine. The CDR3 runs from the conserved cysteine through the conserved F or W. Each record gives: V gene, clone size, D gene, J gene, CDR3 protein, CDR3 DNA. D genes are given only for firm matches. Part of the rows lack a size; the others show once, few, many or a class for expanded clones.

TRBV6-1,-,TRBD1,TRBJ1-2,CASSEGEGQGPTTF,TGTGCCAGCAGTGAAGGGGAGGGACAGGGTCCTACCACCTTC
TRBV9,-,TRBD1,TRBJ2-5,CASSEFRDSNRETQYF,TGTGCCAGCAGCGAGTTCCGGGACAGCAATCGTGAGACCCAGTACTTC
TRBV4-3,few,TRBD1,TRBJ1-1,CASSPSQGFSNTEAFF,TGCGCCAGCAGCCCATCACAGGGGTTTTCGAACACTGAAGCTTTCTTT
TRBV6-2/TRBV6-3,-,-,TRBJ2-5,CASSQGRIVETQYF,TGTGCCAGCAGCCAAGGACGGATCGTTGAGACCCAGTACTTC
TRBV20-1,-,-,TRBJ1-3,CSARYGTTGNTIYF,TGCAGTGCTAGATACGGGACCACAGGAAACACCATATATTTT
TRBV12-3/TRBV12-4,few,-,TRBJ2-3,CASSRDPFPPSTDTQYF,TGTGCCAGCAGTCGAGACCCCTTTCCTCCTAGCACAGATACGCAGTATTTT
TRBV5-1,many,TRBD2,TRBJ2-2,CASSFVAGVTNGELFF,TGCGCCAGCAGCTTCGTAGCGGGGGTCACCAACGGGGAGCTGTTTTTT
TRBV12-3/TRBV12-4,-,-,TRBJ2-1,CASSLRGWNNEQFF,TGTGCCAGCAGTTTACGAGGGTGGAACAATGAGCAGTTCTTC
TRBV28,-,TRBD2,TRBJ2-3,CASGGGGGWEDTQYF,TGTGCCAGCGGGGGCGGGGGGGGCTGGGAAGATACGCAGTATTTT
TRBV2,few,-,TRBJ1-5,CASSELGGGQPQHF,TGTGCCAGCAGTGAACTCGGGGGAGGACAGCCCCAGCATTTT
TRBV6-2/TRBV6-3,-,-,TRBJ2-3,CASSDRGSTDTQYF,TGTGCCAGCAGTGACCGGGGAAGCACAGATACGCAGTATTTT
TRBV27,-,-,TRBJ1-1,CASSFLGALNTEAFF,TGTGCCAGCAGTTTTTTGGGGGCTTTGAACACTGAAGCTTTCTTT
TRBV10-2,-,-,TRBJ2-3,CASSVGPSTDTQYF,TGCGCCAGCAGTGTAGGGCCGAGCACAGATACGCAGTATTTT
TRBV6-1,few,-,TRBJ1-3,CASSPSGLSGNTIYF,TGTGCCAGCAGTCCGTCTGGTCTCTCTGGAAACACCATATATTTT
TRBV29-1,-,-,TRBJ2-1,CSVDGTETFF,TGCAGCGTTGATGGCACAGAGACGTTCTTC
TRBV3-1,few,-,TRBJ2-2,CASSQGGMNTGELFF,TGTGCCAGCAGCCAAGGCGGGATGAACACCGGGGAGCTGTTTTTT